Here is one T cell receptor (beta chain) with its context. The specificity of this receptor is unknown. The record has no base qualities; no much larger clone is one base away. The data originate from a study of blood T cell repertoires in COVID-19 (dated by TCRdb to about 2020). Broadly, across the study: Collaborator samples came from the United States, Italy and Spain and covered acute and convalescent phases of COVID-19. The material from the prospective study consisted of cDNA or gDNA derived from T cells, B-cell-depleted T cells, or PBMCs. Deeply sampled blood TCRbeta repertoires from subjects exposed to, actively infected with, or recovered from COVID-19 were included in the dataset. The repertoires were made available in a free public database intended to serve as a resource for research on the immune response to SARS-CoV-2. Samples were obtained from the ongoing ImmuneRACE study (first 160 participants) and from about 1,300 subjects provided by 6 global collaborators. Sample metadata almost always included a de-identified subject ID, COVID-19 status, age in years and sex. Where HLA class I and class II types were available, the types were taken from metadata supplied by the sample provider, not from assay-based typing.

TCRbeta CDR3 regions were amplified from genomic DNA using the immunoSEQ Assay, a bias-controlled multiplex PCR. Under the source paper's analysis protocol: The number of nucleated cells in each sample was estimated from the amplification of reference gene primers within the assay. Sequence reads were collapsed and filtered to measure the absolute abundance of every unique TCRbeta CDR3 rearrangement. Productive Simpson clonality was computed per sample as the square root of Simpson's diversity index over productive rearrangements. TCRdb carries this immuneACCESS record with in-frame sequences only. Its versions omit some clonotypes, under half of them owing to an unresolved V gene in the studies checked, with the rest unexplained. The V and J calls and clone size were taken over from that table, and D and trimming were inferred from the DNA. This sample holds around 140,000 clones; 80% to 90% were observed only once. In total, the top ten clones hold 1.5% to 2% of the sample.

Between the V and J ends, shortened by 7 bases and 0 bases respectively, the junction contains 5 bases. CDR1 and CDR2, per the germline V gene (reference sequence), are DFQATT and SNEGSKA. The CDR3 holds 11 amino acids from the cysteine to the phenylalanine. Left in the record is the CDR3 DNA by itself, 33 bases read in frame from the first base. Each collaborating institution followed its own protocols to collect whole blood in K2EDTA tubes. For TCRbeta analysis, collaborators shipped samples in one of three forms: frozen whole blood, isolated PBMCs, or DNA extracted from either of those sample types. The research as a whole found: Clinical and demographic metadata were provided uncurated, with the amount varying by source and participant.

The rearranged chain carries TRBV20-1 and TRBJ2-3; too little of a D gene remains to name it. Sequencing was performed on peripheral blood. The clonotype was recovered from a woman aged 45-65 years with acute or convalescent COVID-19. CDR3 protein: CSVLSTDTQYF. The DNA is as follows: TGCAGTGTTCTTAGCACAGATACGCAGTATTTT.